The 23 T cell receptor beta chains listed next were all sequenced from one sample in a study of identical twins. One entry per CDR3 protein results from TCRdb running MiXCR on the 5' RACE reads. There are 690,000 or so distinct CDR3 sequences in the sample; 6% to 6.5% occur only once, and around 1.7% lies in the top ten. The sample taken for sequencing was naive T cells sorted from blood. The receptors were gathered from a man aged 18 to 30 in good health.

The chain recombines TRBV25-1 with TRBJ1-5; 8 nucleotides line up with TRBD1. The CDR3 has 15 amino acids. V lost 4 bases and J lost 5; bases outside the gene matches: 7. Germline V gene lookup returns CDR1 MGHDK and CDR2 SYGVNS. The CDR3 here is CASSGSGTGYQPQHF. CDR3 sequence (DNA): TGTGCCAGCAGTGGTTCAGGGACAGGCTATCAGCCCCAGCATTTT.

Only a few counts were recorded for this clonotype. The chain employs TRBV12-3 or TRBV12-4 and TRBJ1-4; D perhaps matches TRBD1 (5 bases). The CDR3 contains 18 residues. With 4 bases removed from V and 7 bases from J, the gap between germline ends came to 25 bases. The CDR3: CASSYRGEGLNLGEKLFF. DNA for the CDR3: TGTGCCAGCAGTTATCGGGGGGAAGGGTTAAATTTAGGTGAAAAACTGTTTTTT.

In this sample, this clonotype turned up a few times. CDR3 loop: CSARAYSQGSSGNTIYF. CDR3 nucleotides: TGCAGTGCTAGAGCTTATTCTCAGGGAAGCTCTGGAAACACCATATATTTT. The J gene is TRBJ1-3, the V gene TRBV20-1; TRBD1 might be the D (5 bases). There are 17 residues in the CDR3. V lost 1 base and J lost 0, with 16 bases in between. Germline V gives CDR1 DFQATT, CDR2 SNEGSKA (reference sequence).

This clonotype was picked up many times. The chain has TRBV5-1 and TRBJ2-1; 8 bases are a match to TRBD1. The J segment lost 3 bases and the V segment lost 4 bases, leaving 3 bases of the junction unmatched. Germline V gives CDR1 SGHRS, CDR2 YFSETQ. The CDR3 length is 14 residues. The CDR3 DNA sequence: TGCGCCAGCAGCGCTGGACAGGGCTACAATGAGCAGTTCTTC. It translates to CASSAGQGYNEQFF.

The table lists this clonotype with many counts. V usage is TRBV4-2 and J usage is TRBJ1-4, with D possibly TRBD1 on 5 matching bases. CDR3 length equals 16 residues. Germline V gives CDR1 LGHNA, CDR2 YNFKEQ. V was pared by 0 bases and J by 2 bases, with 10 bases between. CDR3 protein: CASSQDLSGTNEKLFF. The DNA of the CDR3 is TGTGCCAGCAGCCAAGATCTTTCAGGGACTAATGAAAAACTGTTTTTT.

There are many counts of this clonotype. V and J are TRBV20-1 and TRBJ2-3; no firm D call. This CDR3 spans 13 amino acids. Germline V gene data show CDR1 as DFQATT and CDR2 as SNEGSKA (reference sequence). Trimming left V 1 base short and J 4 bases short, with 9 bases between. In DNA, the CDR3 is TGCAGTGCTAGAGCGGTATTTTCAGATACGCAGTATTTT. This codes for CSARAVFSDTQYF.

This clonotype occurred many times. The CDR3 loop is CASSKVQSRSYEQYF. The CDR3 DNA sequence: TGTGCCAGCAGCAAAGTACAGAGCAGAAGTTACGAGCAGTACTTC. The rearrangement uses TRBV21-1 and TRBJ2-7. TRBV21-1 is listed as a pseudogene. CDR3 length: 15 amino acids.

This clonotype was seen only a few times. CDR3 nucleotides: TGTGCCAGCAGTATACGAAGCGGGAGGGCCGTACGAGAGCAGTACTTC. This translates into CASSIRSGRAVREQYF. This sequence joins TRBV27 and TRBJ2-7, with 10 bases lining up with TRBD2. The V and J ends lost 5 bases and 7 bases, in that order; junction bases with no gene match: 14. Germline lookup yields CDR1 MNHEY and CDR2 SMNVEV (reference sequence). The CDR3 has 16 residues.

This clonotype was counted between two and nine times. The V call is TRBV6-2 or TRBV6-3, the J call TRBJ2-2, with 9 bases matching TRBD1. The trim removed 4 bases at V and 5 bases at J, leaving 5 bases unmatched. The germline gives CDR1 MNHEY, CDR2 SVGEGT. The CDR3 loop spans 15 amino acids. CDR3 DNA: TGTGCCAGCAGTTTCGACAGGGGGGGTACCGGGGAGCTGTTTTTT. Amino acid sequence: CASSFDRGGTGELFF.

This clonotype has more than one count but fewer than ten. This chain connects TRBV7-9 to TRBJ2-1; a possible D gene is TRBD1 (6 bases). The CDR3 is 15 amino acids. V lost 1 base and J lost 1, with 8 bases in between. The germline CDR1 and CDR2 sequences are SEHNR and FQNEAQ (reference sequence). Written as DNA, the CDR3 is TGTGCCAGCAGCTTAGGGACAGTTTCCTACAATGAGCAGTTCTTC. As protein: CASSLGTVSYNEQFF.

In its sample, this clonotype was seen many times. The V gene is TRBV29-1, the J gene TRBJ2-3; possibly TRBD1 for D (6 bases). Trimming stripped 4 bases from V and 0 bases from J, with 14 bases between. The CDR3 length is 15 residues. Germline V CDR1 and CDR2: SQVTM, ANQGSEA. This CDR3 reads CSVGKTGLSTDTQYF. CDR3 nucleotides: TGCAGCGTTGGGAAGACAGGCTTGAGCACAGATACGCAGTATTTT.

This clonotype turned up a few times. The genes are TRBV28 and TRBJ2-4; D is undetermined. Trimming stripped 7 bases from V and 0 bases from J, with 10 bases between. In germline, CDR1 is MDHEN, CDR2 SYDVKM. The CDR3 covers 14 residues. CDR3 amino acids: CASTLTLAKNIQYF. The CDR3 DNA sequence: TGTGCCAGCACCCTAACATTAGCCAAAAACATTCAGTACTTC.

This clonotype showed up just a few times. The rearrangement uses TRBV19 and TRBJ2-7; 8 nucleotides match TRBD1. This CDR3 has 14 residues. Trimming cost V 3 bases and J 9 bases; bases outside gene matches: 10. Germline CDR1 is LNHDA and CDR2 is SQIVND (reference sequence). In nucleotides, the CDR3 is TGTGCCAGTAGTATCGAGGGACAGGATCAAAGGCAGTACTTC. It is translated as CASSIEGQDQRQYF. The full variable domain, its missing parts supplied by reference TRBV19 and TRBJ2-7, is DGGITQSPKYLFRKEGQNVTLSCEQNLNHDAMYWYRQDPGQGLRLIYYSQIVNDFQKGDIAEGYSVSREKKESFPLTVTSAQKNPTAFYLCASSIEGQDQRQYFGPGTRLTVT.

This clonotype was counted many times. The chain uses TRBV12-3 or TRBV12-4 and TRBJ2-5; 7 bases agree with TRBD2. After removal of 2 bases from V and 5 bases from J, the junction contained 5 bases not matched to a gene. The CDR3 is 14 residues long. This CDR3 reads CASSLLAVMETQYF. The DNA for the CDR3 is TGTGCCAGCAGTTTACTAGCGGTCATGGAGACCCAGTACTTC.

This clonotype appeared many times. V gene TRBV6-5 combines with J gene TRBJ2-7; TRBD1 aligns across 7 bases. J lost 5 bases, V lost 7 bases, and 11 bases had no gene match. This CDR3 region has 14 residues. Germline V lookup: CDR1 MNHEY, CDR2 SVGAGI. In DNA form, the CDR3 reads TGTGCCAGCACTTCCCCGGGGACAGCTAACGAGCAGTACTTC. Its protein is CASTSPGTANEQYF.

This clonotype was counted at least ten times. V gene TRBV20-1 combines with J gene TRBJ2-1; D might be TRBD2 (6 bases). The V gene's germline CDR1 is DFQATT and CDR2 SNEGSKA (reference sequence). Trimming shortened V by 6 bases and J by 1 base, and 10 bases separated the two germline ends. The CDR3 sequence is 13 residues long. The CDR3 DNA sequence: TGCAGTGCAGGGACTGGGTCCTACAATGAGCAGTTCTTC. This codes for CSAGTGSYNEQFF.

This clonotype was picked up many times. This sequence joins TRBV28 and TRBJ2-7, with D possibly being TRBD1 or TRBD2 (5 bases each). V lost 2 bases, J lost 0 bases, and 17 bases lay in between. Per the germline V gene, CDR1 is MDHEN and CDR2 is SYDVKM. The CDR3 has 17 residues. The CDR3 DNA follows: TGTGCCAGCAGTTTAGGCAGGTGGGGGTTAAACTCCTACGAGCAGTACTTC. This encodes CASSLGRWGLNSYEQYF.

This clonotype was detected ten times or more. The rearrangement joins TRBV7-8 to TRBJ2-3; D remains unclear. V lost 6 bases and J 0 bases, leaving 13 bases between the germline ends. Germline assignment: CDR1 SGHVS and CDR2 FQNEAQ. This CDR3 has 15 amino acids. In DNA, the CDR3 is TGTGCCAGCAGTTCATCGGGCAGGAGCACAGATACGCAGTATTTT. It encodes CASSSSGRSTDTQYF.

This clonotype was recorded a few times. Possible read error: a much larger clone is one base away. The J gene is TRBJ2-5, the V gene TRBV11-3, with D possibly TRBD2 on 6 matching bases. CDR3 length: 14 residues. The germline V gene encodes CDR1 SGHNT and CDR2 YENEEA. The V and J ends lost 5 bases and 1 base respectively, with 11 bases between them. The CDR3 region is CASSPGGPQETQYF. The CDR3 DNA is TGTGCCAGCAGCCCCGGGGGACCCCAAGAGACCCAGTACTTC.

This clonotype was counted at least ten times. The chain carries TRBV27 and TRBJ2-3, with D perhaps matching TRBD2 (5 bases). The germline V gene encodes CDR1 MNHEY and CDR2 SMNVEV (reference sequence). Trimming removed 0 bases at V and 8 bases at J, with 15 bases between. The CDR3 has 15 residues. CDR3 bases: TGTGCCAGCAGTTTATCGGGGAGCCCCTTGCGTACGCAGTATTTT. Protein: CASSLSGSPLRTQYF.

In its sample, this clonotype was seen a few times. Here the CDR3 reads CASRPPGIPNNEQFF. In nucleotides, the CDR3 is TGTGCCAGCAGACCCCCCGGGATCCCTAACAATGAGCAGTTCTTC. This chain uses TRBV3-1 with TRBJ2-1; D possibly corresponds to TRBD2 (5 bases). Germline CDR1 reads LGHDT; CDR2 reads YNNKEL (reference sequence). The CDR3 totals 15 residues. The germline V and J ends were trimmed by 6 bases and 5 bases, with 17 bases remaining between them.

This clonotype was recorded many times. This chain joins TRBV28 and TRBJ1-5; no reliable D call. CDR1 MDHEN and CDR2 SYDVKM come from the germline V gene. The CDR3 sequence is 15 residues long. V was shortened by 6 bases and J by 4 bases, with 16 bases between the two germline ends. The DNA for the CDR3 is TGTGCCAGCAGAGGGATAGGAATAACAAATCAGCCCCAGCATTTT. This sequence encodes CASRGIGITNQPQHF.

This clonotype has only a few counts. The V call is TRBV7-2, the J call TRBJ2-2; D unclear. Trimming cost V 5 bases and J 4 bases, with 17 bases left between them. The CDR3 loop spans 16 amino acids. Germline V gene data show CDR1 as SGHTA and CDR2 as FQGNSA. The CDR3 bases are TGTGCCAGCAGCCGAAGCCTTGGGCGCGGCACCGGGGAGCTGTTTTTT. As protein: CASSRSLGRGTGELFF. The full variable domain, rest sourced from reference TRBV7-2 and TRBJ2-2, is GAGVSQSPSNKVTEKGKDVELRCDPISGHTALYWYRQSLGQGLEFLIYFQGNSAPDKSGLPSDRFSAERTGGSVSTLTIQRTQQEDSAVYLCASSRSLGRGTGELFFGEGSRLTVL.